This is a list of T cell receptor beta chains from one sample in a study of shared clonotypes between healthy human individuals. Profiled with immunoSEQ multiplex PCR; TCRdb holds only in-frame clones, not every one. Found here are about a million clones, about 76% of them singletons; the top ten hold 1.4%. Material: memory CD4+ T cells sorted from blood. These receptors came from a man aged 18 to 29 in good health. CDR3s include the opening cysteine and the closing phenylalanine or tryptophan. Fields, in order: D gene, clone size, J gene, V gene, CDR3 DNA, CDR3 protein. D genes are given only for firm matches. The size entry is marked missing in some rows and otherwise reads once, few, many or a size class.

d_gene: NA
abundance: NA
j_gene: TRBJ2-7
v_gene: TRBV18
CDR3nt: TGTGCCAGCTCACCGACCGTGGACGGCTACGAGCAGTACTTC
CDR3aa: CASSPTVDGYEQYF

d_gene: TRBD1
abundance: NA
j_gene: TRBJ2-7
v_gene: TRBV30
CDR3nt: TGTGCCTGGAGTGCCCTAGGGACAGGGGGGACCTACGAGCAGTACTTC
CDR3aa: CAWSALGTGGTYEQYF

d_gene: NA
abundance: NA
j_gene: TRBJ2-4
v_gene: TRBV15
CDR3nt: TGTGCCACCAGCAGAGATCAACAGGATTTGAACATTCAGTACTTC
CDR3aa: CATSRDQQDLNIQYF

d_gene: NA
abundance: NA
j_gene: TRBJ1-2
v_gene: TRBV6-5
CDR3nt: TGTGCCAGCAGGAGGGACCCCTCTAACTATGGCTACACCTTC
CDR3aa: CASRRDPSNYGYTF

d_gene: NA
abundance: NA
j_gene: TRBJ2-2
v_gene: TRBV9
CDR3nt: TGTGCCAGCAGACCGGCACCGAACACCGGGGAGCTGTTTTTT
CDR3aa: CASRPAPNTGELFF

d_gene: NA
abundance: NA
j_gene: TRBJ1-1
v_gene: TRBV30
CDR3nt: TGTGCCTGGAGTGTACGGGGGGCGGCTGAAGCTTTCTTT
CDR3aa: CAWSVRGAAEAFF

d_gene: TRBD1
abundance: NA
j_gene: TRBJ1-4
v_gene: TRBV14
CDR3nt: TGTGCCAGCAGCGTGCAGGGGGGAGGAGAAAAACTGTTTTTT
CDR3aa: CASSVQGGGEKLFF

d_gene: NA
abundance: NA
j_gene: TRBJ2-2
v_gene: TRBV6-5
CDR3nt: TGTGCCAGCAGCCCCCTGGCGTCCGGGGAGCTGTTTTTT
CDR3aa: CASSPLASGELFF

d_gene: NA
abundance: NA
j_gene: TRBJ1-4
v_gene: TRBV2
CDR3nt: TGTGCCAGCAGTAGAGATTCAACTAATGAAAAACTGTTTTTT
CDR3aa: CASSRDSTNEKLFF

d_gene: NA
abundance: NA
j_gene: TRBJ1-1
v_gene: TRBV13
CDR3nt: TGTGCCAGCAGCCCGAGAAGGCGAGGAATGAACACTGAAGCTTTCTTT
CDR3aa: CASSPRRRGMNTEAFF

d_gene: TRBD1
abundance: NA
j_gene: TRBJ1-2
v_gene: TRBV9
CDR3nt: TGTGCCAGCAGCCCCTCGGGACAGCTAGTTGGGGGCTACACCTTC
CDR3aa: CASSPSGQLVGGYTF

d_gene: NA
abundance: NA
j_gene: TRBJ2-1
v_gene: TRBV7-9
CDR3nt: TGTGCCAGCAGCTTAGTCTGGCTCAATGAGCAGTTCTTC
CDR3aa: CASSLVWLNEQFF

d_gene: NA
abundance: NA
j_gene: TRBJ2-7
v_gene: TRBV10-3
CDR3nt: TGTGCCATCAGTGGAGGGCAGACCTCCTACGAGCAGTACTTC
CDR3aa: CAISGGQTSYEQYF

d_gene: NA
abundance: NA
j_gene: TRBJ2-5
v_gene: TRBV11-3
CDR3nt: TGTGCCAGCAGCTTAAGCGGAGTGACCCAGTACTTC
CDR3aa: CASSLSGVTQYF

d_gene: NA
abundance: few
j_gene: TRBJ1-1
v_gene: TRBV2
CDR3nt: TGTGCCAGCAGTGTGCTTGGGAACACTGAAGCTTTCTTT
CDR3aa: CASSVLGNTEAFF

d_gene: TRBD2
abundance: few
j_gene: TRBJ2-5
v_gene: TRBV9
CDR3nt: TGTGCCAGCAGCAAGGGACTAGGAGAGACCCAGTACTTC
CDR3aa: CASSKGLGETQYF

d_gene: NA
abundance: NA
j_gene: TRBJ2-7
v_gene: TRBV10-3
CDR3nt: TGTGCCATCAGTGGTACTACCCCGAGCTCCTACGAGCAGTACTTC
CDR3aa: CAISGTTPSSYEQYF

d_gene: TRBD1
abundance: NA
j_gene: TRBJ1-4
v_gene: TRBV10-3
CDR3nt: TGTGCCATCAGTGAGAAGGGCAGGGGGCATGAAAAACTGTTTTTT
CDR3aa: CAISEKGRGHEKLFF

d_gene: TRBD2
abundance: many
j_gene: TRBJ2-1
v_gene: TRBV4-1
CDR3nt: TGCGCCAGCAGCCAAGTAGATATGGGACTAGCGGGAGACAATGAGCAGTTCTTC
CDR3aa: CASSQVDMGLAGDNEQFF

d_gene: TRBD1
abundance: NA
j_gene: TRBJ1-2
v_gene: TRBV5-6
CDR3nt: TGTGCCAGCAGCTCGGGGACAGGGGGCGCGAGTTATGGCTACACCTTC
CDR3aa: CASSSGTGGASYGYTF

d_gene: NA
abundance: NA
j_gene: TRBJ2-3
v_gene: TRBV4-3
CDR3nt: TGCGCCAGCAGCCAAGATCCCATTTACACAGATACGCAGTATTTT
CDR3aa: CASSQDPIYTDTQYF

d_gene: NA
abundance: NA
j_gene: TRBJ2-1
v_gene: TRBV2
CDR3nt: TGTGCCAGCAGTGAAGGTAGAGGCCTTCAAGCCCAGTTCTTC
CDR3aa: CASSEGRGLQAQFF

d_gene: NA
abundance: NA
j_gene: TRBJ2-7
v_gene: TRBV6-5
CDR3nt: TGTGCCAGCAGACCGTCAGGAAGGGGCTACGAGCAGTACTTC
CDR3aa: CASRPSGRGYEQYF

d_gene: TRBD2
abundance: few
j_gene: TRBJ2-3
v_gene: TRBV6-5
CDR3nt: TGTGCCAGCAGTTACCTTGGACTAGCGGGGGGAGATACGCAGTATTTT
CDR3aa: CASSYLGLAGGDTQYF

d_gene: NA
abundance: NA
j_gene: TRBJ2-6
v_gene: TRBV30
CDR3nt: TGTGCCTGGAGTGTCAAGGGGGGCTCTGGGGCCAACGTCCTGACTTTC
CDR3aa: CAWSVKGGSGANVLTF

d_gene: NA
abundance: once
j_gene: TRBJ2-5
v_gene: TRBV5-6
CDR3nt: TGTGCCAGCAGCTTAACAAGTAAAGAGACCCAGTACTTC
CDR3aa: CASSLTSKETQYF

d_gene: NA
abundance: once
j_gene: TRBJ1-6
v_gene: TRBV25-1
CDR3nt: TGTGCCAGCAGTTGGGACGGTAATTCACCCCTCCACTTT
CDR3aa: CASSWDGNSPLHF

d_gene: TRBD1
abundance: NA
j_gene: TRBJ1-5
v_gene: TRBV19
CDR3nt: TGTGCCAGTACAACCTCGACAGGGACGGGCAATCAGCCCCAGCATTTT
CDR3aa: CASTTSTGTGNQPQHF

d_gene: NA
abundance: NA
j_gene: TRBJ1-2
v_gene: TRBV7-8
CDR3nt: TGTGCCAGCAGCTTAGTAGGGGGGCTTTCATATGGCTACACCTTC
CDR3aa: CASSLVGGLSYGYTF

d_gene: NA
abundance: once
j_gene: TRBJ2-3
v_gene: TRBV30
CDR3nt: TGTGCCTGGAGTGCCGACTCTCGCACAGATACGCAGTATTTT
CDR3aa: CAWSADSRTDTQYF